This paragraph reports one T cell receptor beta chain. The target antigen is unknown. Stated treatment: oral pan-JAK inhibitor, 5-10 mg twice daily. Samples from alopecia areata patients were lesional scalp punch biopsies and peripheral blood. This specimen belongs to a study of CD8+ T cells in alopecia areata. Across the study: Treated patients took oral tofacitinib at 5 to 10 mg twice daily. A 6-month off-drug phase came after tofacitinib, which had lasted 6 to 18 months.

Study results and limitations: Scalp repertoires also include resident alphabeta T cells from normal skin.

V lost 2 bases to trimming and J lost 2 bases, with 10 bases between them. CDR1 and CDR2 from the germline V gene are SGHNT and YYREEE (reference sequence). CDR3 length equals 14 residues. Reverse transcription of extracted RNA yielded cDNA, which provided the sequencing template. Repertoires were generated with immunoSEQ multiplex PCR, while TCRdb's copy carries only in-frame clones and drops some. The sample yields hundreds of thousands of clones, 60% seen once. The chain employs TRBV5-4 and TRBJ2-5; no clear D. Source: CD4+ T cells sorted from blood, taken at approximately week 52, from a patient treated with tofacitinib. This TCR derives from a human donor with alopecia areata. Here the CDR3 reads CASSFGTYQETQYF. The DNA for the CDR3 is TGTGCCAGCAGCTTTGGCACGTATCAAGAGACCCAGTACTTC.